This T cell receptor (beta chain) was captured by sequencing in a study of T cells after yellow fever vaccination. Study-level points and caveats: Boosting was followed by the reappearance of most primary-vaccination clones (96% CD4, about 90% CD8). Weaker, the secondary response had a peak occurring faster, on day 5 versus 15. Abundant clonotypes from the bulk population could have been carried over as contaminants into FACS-sorted repertoires.

The CDR3 totals 17 residues. Germline CDR1 LGHNA, CDR2 YSLEER. The V end lost 2 bases, the J end lost 0 bases, and 14 bases lay between the germline ends. Making TCR cDNA involved 5'RACE template switching, which added UMIs and a universal primer site. One entry per CDR3 protein, called by TCRdb with MiXCR from the 5' RACE reads. Of around 88,000 distinct CDR3 sequences in the sample, about 14% are singletons; the top ten hold approximately 23%. Sequenced here: CD8+ T cells not binding an NS4B(214-222) dextramer, sorted from PBMCs, sampled about 21 days after the first yellow fever vaccination. The V and J genes are TRBV4-3 and TRBJ2-1, with D perhaps matching TRBD1 (5 bases). The TCR originated in a man aged 18 to 30 who received the YFV17D yellow fever vaccine. CDR3: CASSQSLRQSSYNEQFF. The CDR3 DNA reads as TGCGCCAGCAGCCAAAGCCTTCGACAGAGCTCCTACAATGAGCAGTTCTTC.